This note documents a single T cell receptor (beta chain) sequence. The antigen is unknown. Following 10 days of culture, CD4+ T cells were isolated. Every participant took two doses of the BNT162b2 or mRNA-1273 vaccine. Cells had half their medium changed to IL-2 medium on days 3 and 7. These data originate in a study of vaccination effects on CD4 cells after COVID-19. Background on the study: After fewer than 2.5 million PBMC were placed in each well, they were cultured with roughly 10 IU/ml IL-2 and approximately 9.7 ug/ml peptides. Overall study findings and caveats: Clones induced by infection and by vaccine showed marked clonal contraction late after vaccination. Early timepoints after infection were absent, and convalescent patients were few in the study.

Repertoires were generated with immunoSEQ multiplex PCR, while TCRdb's copy carries only in-frame clones and drops some. The data hold 57,000 or so clones, with just under 80% observed a single time. This sequence was found in a human donor who received a COVID-19 vaccine. This sample comprised CD4+ T cells from PBMCs cultured without peptide, obtained after COVID-19 vaccination.

The CDR3 loop reads CASSPEPLASRFF. CDR3 bases: TGTGCCAGTAGCCCCGAACCCCTAGCGTCGAGGTTCTTC. The V and J genes are TRBV19 and TRBJ2-1; TRBD2 is a possible D gene (6 bases). The CDR3 consists of 13 residues. V lost 6 bases, J lost 15 bases, and 21 bases lay in between. Germline values: CDR1 LNHDA, CDR2 SQIVND (reference sequence).